This is a list of T cell receptor beta chains from one sample in a study of cytomegalovirus exposure and HLA in healthy donors. Generated by immunoSEQ multiplex PCR, the TCRdb table keeps only in-frame clones and is missing some. This table has under 150,000 clones, 55% to 80% appearing once. Input material: PBMCs. The receptors were gathered from a human donor in good health. Each CDR3 is given with its conserved first and last residue. The D gene is left open where the match is weak. Clone size appears in some rows only: once, few, many, or a class for an expanded clone.

clone_size	v_call	j_call	d_call	cdr3_nt	cdr3_aa
-	TRBV5-1	TRBJ2-7	-	TGCGCCAGCAGCCAGACTGGATTCTCCTACGAGCAGTACTTC	CASSQTGFSYEQYF
-	TRBV2	TRBJ2-4	TRBD1	TGTGCCAGCAGATTGACAGGGCTTCACATTCAGTACTTC	CASRLTGLHIQYF
-	TRBV29-1	TRBJ1-4	TRBD1	TGCAGCGTTGTCGGGTGGACAGGGACTCCTAATGAAAGACTGTTTTTT	CSVVGWTGTPNERLFF
-	TRBV11-2	TRBJ2-2	TRBD2	TGTGCCAGCAGCTTAGGACTAGCGGTCACCGGGGAGCTGTTTTTT	CASSLGLAVTGELFF
-	TRBV19	TRBJ2-1	-	TGTGCCAGTAGTATGGTAGATGAGCAGTTCTTC	CASSMVDEQFF
-	TRBV29-1	TRBJ2-1	TRBD2	TGCAGCGTTGAAGATCGGGAGGCTGAGCAGTTCTTC	CSVEDREAEQFF
-	TRBV2	TRBJ1-4	TRBD1	TGTGCCAGTGCTCCTGGGACAGGGGCACAGTTAGGACTGTTTTTT	CASAPGTGAQLGLFF
-	TRBV14	TRBJ1-3	-	TGTGCCAGCAGCCAACTCAGCTCTGGAAACACCATATATTTT	CASSQLSSGNTIYF
-	TRBV7-9	TRBJ1-2	TRBD1	TGTGCCAGCAGCCCCCATGGGGACAGGGGCCTCTATGGCTACACCTTC	CASSPHGDRGLYGYTF
-	TRBV28	TRBJ2-1	-	TGTGCCAGCAGTGCGACAGCAAACTCCTACAATGAGCAGTTCTTC	CASSATANSYNEQFF
-	TRBV27	TRBJ2-5	TRBD1	TGTGCCAGCAGTTTACGACCCGGGACAGAAGAGACCCAGTACTTC	CASSLRPGTEETQYF
-	TRBV5-1	TRBJ2-1	TRBD2	TGCGCCAGCAGCTGGGGAGGGTCCCCAGTTGAAGGTGAGCAGTTCTTC	CASSWGGSPVEGEQFF
-	TRBV2	TRBJ2-1	-	TGTGCCAGCCAGGGGCCCCGGGACGGCAGGGATGAGCAGTTCTTC	CASQGPRDGRDEQFF
-	TRBV5-1	TRBJ2-1	TRBD2	TGCGCCAGTAGATACGGGACTAGCGGGAGGGCCGGGCAAAGTTCGCAGTTCTTC	CASRYGTSGRAGQSSQFF
-	TRBV5-1	TRBJ2-3	TRBD1	TGCGCCAGCATCCCAGGACCGGGACAGGTAGATACGCAGTATTTT	CASIPGPGQVDTQYF
-	TRBV28	TRBJ2-7	TRBD1	TGTGCCAGCAGCAACCTTGACAGGGGGAACTACGAGCAGTACTTC	CASSNLDRGNYEQYF
-	TRBV28	TRBJ2-3	TRBD2	TGTGCCAGCGAAAATAGCGGGGGGGCAACAGATACGCAGTATTTT	CASENSGGATDTQYF
-	TRBV2	TRBJ1-3	TRBD1	TGTGCCAGCAGCCGGACAGGGAGGAATGGAAACACCATATATTTT	CASSRTGRNGNTIYF
-	TRBV30	TRBJ1-6	-	TGTGCCTGGAGCCTTGGGGGGGGCGGTTCACCCCTCCACTTT	CAWSLGGGGSPLHF
-	TRBV5-4	TRBJ1-2	-	TGTGCCAGCAGCCTGGGGCAGAACTATGGCTACACCTTC	CASSLGQNYGYTF
-	TRBV4-1	TRBJ1-6	-	TGCGCCAGCAGCCAAGATCGGTATTCACCCCTCCACTTT	CASSQDRYSPLHF
-	TRBV29-1	TRBJ2-7	TRBD1	TGCAGCGTGCGGACAGGGGACTCTAGCGAGCAGTACTTC	CSVRTGDSSEQYF
-	TRBV5-6	TRBJ2-1	TRBD2	TGTGCCAGCAGCTTGCGACCTAGCGGGGAGTATGAGCAGTTCTTC	CASSLRPSGEYEQFF
-	TRBV6-1	TRBJ1-3	TRBD1	TGTGCCAGCAGGCGGACAGGGGACTCTGGAAACACCATATATTTT	CASRRTGDSGNTIYF
-	TRBV18	TRBJ2-7	TRBD1	TGTGCCAGCTCACCCGGACAGGGGGACTCCTACGAGCAGTACTTC	CASSPGQGDSYEQYF
few	TRBV6-1	TRBJ1-2	TRBD1	TGTGCCAGCAGTCCCACAGGGGGATTGTATGGCTACACCTTC	CASSPTGGLYGYTF
-	TRBV2	TRBJ2-3	TRBD2	TGTGCCAGCACCCGAGCGGGAGGGCCAGTAGATACGCAGTATTTT	CASTRAGGPVDTQYF
-	TRBV27	TRBJ1-1	TRBD1	TGTGCCAGCAGTTTATCGGACAGGGGGAACACTGAAGCTTTCTTT	CASSLSDRGNTEAFF
few	TRBV5-4	TRBJ2-5	-	TGTGCCAGCAGCCCCGGAGGTGGAGGGACGGAGACCCAGTACTTC	CASSPGGGGTETQYF
-	TRBV6-5	TRBJ1-1	-	TGTGCCAGCAGTTACGGAGGGACTGAAGCTTTCTTT	CASSYGGTEAFF
-	TRBV18	TRBJ1-6	TRBD1	TGTGCCAGCTCACCGGGACAGGGGAATTCACCCCTCCACTTT	CASSPGQGNSPLHF
-	TRBV5-8	TRBJ2-1	-	TGTGCCAGCAGCCTCCCCGGGGGCTACAATGAGCAGTTCTTC	CASSLPGGYNEQFF
-	TRBV29-1	TRBJ2-7	TRBD1	TGCAGCGTTGGATCCGGGACAGGGGGAAAGCAGTACTTC	CSVGSGTGGKQYF
few	TRBV7-6	TRBJ2-7	-	TGTGCCAGCAGCGTAGATGGCGGAGGTTCCTACGAGCAGTACTTC	CASSVDGGGSYEQYF
-	TRBV6-5	TRBJ2-7	-	TGTGCCAGCAGTTACTCCGGGGTCTACGAGCAGTACTTC	CASSYSGVYEQYF
-	TRBV5-4	TRBJ2-3	TRBD1	TGTGCCAGCAGCTTGGGAGGGGTTCGGGACAGCGGAAAAGATACGCAGTATTTT	CASSLGGVRDSGKDTQYF
-	TRBV25-1	TRBJ2-5	TRBD2	TGTGCCAGCAGTGAACTAGCGGGAGAGGTTGAGACCCAGTACTTC	CASSELAGEVETQYF